This T cell receptor (beta chain) is from a study of shared clonotypes between healthy human individuals. General study points: Naive CD4 clonotypes were shared across a handful of donors at approximately 5.3%.

Method: immunoSEQ multiplex PCR; TCRdb's copy keeps in-frame clones and lacks some. The sample lists about 2.1 million clones; just over 90% were seen once. With 7 bases removed from V and 5 bases from J, the gap between germline ends came to 18 bases. In germline, CDR1 is SGHVS, CDR2 FQNEAQ. There are 15 residues in the CDR3. It was CD45RO-negative cells, positively selected for CCR7, that made up naive CD8 cells, with terminally differentiated effector memory CD45RA+ cells excluded. To note about this clone: Its matching antigen is unknown.

The clonotype originates from a young man in good health. Some clones in this sample may be carry-over from other donors' samples. This sequence joins TRBV7-8 and TRBJ1-5; a weak D match, TRBD1 (6 bases). Sequenced material: naive CD8+ T cells from PBMCs. The CDR3 spells CASTRLRGAYQPQHF. For the CDR3, the DNA is TGTGCCAGCACCCGACTACGGGGGGCGTATCAGCCCCAGCATTTT.